The next 19 T cell receptor beta chains were all read from a single sample in a study of blood T cell repertoires in COVID-19. Some clones are missing from TCRdb's copy, which holds only in-frame ones; the method was immunoSEQ multiplex PCR. The table lists about 160,000 clones, approximately 90% of them singletons. Sample: peripheral blood. These receptors were taken from a man aged 18 to 35 with COVID-19, enrolled during active disease.

This clone was observed a single time. The same CDR3 is also encoded by other DNA sequences in this sample. This rearrangement joins TRBV27 to TRBJ2-7; the match to TRBD1 covers 8 bases. The CDR3 has 13 amino acids. Germline V gene sequence: CDR1 MNHEY, CDR2 SMNVEV (reference sequence). V lost 3 bases, J lost 4 bases, and 2 bases stayed unmatched. The CDR3 region has the DNA TGTGCCAGCAGTTTTGGACAGGGTTACGAGCAGTACTTC. Protein product: CASSFGQGYEQYF.

The chain joins TRBV19 to TRBJ2-7, with a possible D match to TRBD2 (5 bases). This CDR3 is 13 amino acids long. Germline-derived CDR1 and CDR2 are LNHDA and SQIVND (reference sequence). The V and J ends lost 3 bases and 9 bases respectively, with 15 bases between them. The CDR3 region is CASSIVLASVQYF. The CDR3 nucleotides read TGTGCCAGTAGTATCGTCCTAGCTTCGGTGCAGTACTTC.

The V and J genes are TRBV13 and TRBJ2-7; 9 positions match TRBD2. Trimming removed 2 bases from V and 4 bases from J; junction bases left unmatched: 0. Germline assignment: CDR1 PRHDT and CDR2 FYEKMQ (reference sequence). The CDR3 contains 13 residues. The CDR3 DNA is TGTGCCAGCAGCTTAAGCGGGAGGTACGAGCAGTACTTC. This sequence encodes CASSLSGRYEQYF.

This clone showed up many times. CDR3 sequence (DNA): TGTGCCAGCAGGGGACAGGGGAATTCACCCCTCCACTTT. Translated: CASRGQGNSPLHF. V is TRBV7-9 and J is TRBJ1-6; 10 nucleotides match TRBD1. The V gene's germline CDR1 is SEHNR and CDR2 FQNEAQ (reference sequence). The CDR3 is 13 amino acids. Unmatched junction bases numbered 0, after V lost 6 bases and J lost 7 bases. The whole variable domain, filled in from reference TRBV7-9 and TRBJ1-6, reads DTGVSQNPRHKITKRGQNVTFRCDPISEHNRLYWYRQTLGQGPEFLTYFQNEAQLEKSRLLSDRFSAERPKGSFSTLEIQRTEQGDSAMYLCASRGQGNSPLHFGNGTRLTVT.

This clone appeared a few times. The chain joins TRBV5-6 to TRBJ1-6; 9 bases line up with TRBD1. This CDR3 is 15 amino acids long. CDR1 and CDR2 (germline): SGHDT, YYEEEE. With V trimmed by 6 bases and J by 9 bases, 10 bases remained unmatched. The CDR3: CASNPWGTGSSPLHF. The DNA of the CDR3 is TGTGCCAGCAACCCTTGGGGGACAGGGAGTTCACCCCTCCACTTT.

This chain uses TRBV6-1 with TRBJ2-7; 7 nucleotides align to TRBD1. Germline-derived CDR1 and CDR2 are MNHNS and SASEGT. The CDR3 is 15 residues long. V lost 1 base, J lost 0 bases, and 3 bases stayed unmatched. The CDR3 sequence: CASSEGQGRSYEQYF. In DNA form, the CDR3 reads TGTGCCAGCAGTGAAGGACAGGGCCGCTCCTACGAGCAGTACTTC.

The V gene is TRBV29-1, the J gene TRBJ1-1, with a weak D call TRBD1 (6 bases). The germline V gene encodes CDR1 SQVTM and CDR2 ANQGSEA. The CDR3 runs to 14 residues. The V and J ends lost 6 bases and 1 base respectively, with 15 bases between them. This chain's CDR3 is CSVLRAGENTEAFF. As DNA, the CDR3 is TGCAGCGTGCTAAGGGCAGGGGAGAACACTGAAGCTTTCTTT.

The rearrangement links TRBV6-6 to TRBJ2-3; D gene ambiguous. CDR1 and CDR2 (germline): MNHNY, SVGAGI (reference sequence). This CDR3 is 13 amino acids long. V lost 2 bases and J 7 bases, leaving 10 bases between the germline ends. The CDR3 loop reads CASSYPPSNTQYF. The CDR3 nucleotides are TGTGCCAGCAGTTACCCTCCATCTAATACGCAGTATTTT.

The chain recombines TRBV28 with TRBJ2-5, with 7 nucleotides matching TRBD1. The CDR3 has 14 residues. Per the germline V gene, CDR1 is MDHEN and CDR2 is SYDVKM. V was pared by 3 bases and J by 6 bases, with 7 bases of the junction left unmatched. DNA of the CDR3: TGTGCCAGCAGTTTCCGGGACAGTAAGAAGACCCAGTACTTC. Encoded protein: CASSFRDSKKTQYF.

V and J are TRBV6-4 and TRBJ2-2; D might be TRBD1 (5 bases). The ends were cut back, 2 bases at V and 4 bases at J, with 5 bases in the middle. CDR3 length: 13 residues. Germline CDR1 reads MRHNA; CDR2 reads SNTAGT. CDR3 sequence reads: CASSDQGTGELFF. CDR3 DNA: TGTGCCAGCAGTGACCAGGGCACCGGGGAGCTGTTTTTT.

V gene TRBV7-2 combines with J gene TRBJ2-5, with TRBD2 identical over 10 bases. The CDR3 loop spans 15 amino acids. Germline trimming cut 3 bases from V and 2 bases from J; bases unmatched to any gene: 3. Looked up from germline, CDR1 is SGHTA and CDR2 is FQGNSA. CDR3 DNA: TGTGCCAGCAGCTTTGCTAGCGGGAGTCAAGAGACCCAGTACTTC. Its translation is CASSFASGSQETQYF.

The V and J genes are TRBV24-1 and TRBJ2-1, with 7 bases lining up with TRBD1. V lost 7 bases, J lost 7 bases, and 6 bases stayed unmatched. The CDR3 loop spans 13 amino acids. CDR1 and CDR2 from the germline V gene are KGHDR and SFDVKD. CDR3 nucleotides: TGTGCCACCAGAATGACAGGGTTGAATGAGCAGTTCTTC. It encodes CATRMTGLNEQFF.

As DNA, the CDR3 is TGCGCCAGCAGCCAAGAACCGGCAACGGAAGGGGTCAGCTCCTACGAGCAGTACTTC. It is translated as CASSQEPATEGVSSYEQYF. The genes are TRBV4-3 and TRBJ2-7; D is perhaps TRBD1 (5 bases). The CDR3 has 19 amino acids. Trimming pared 0 bases from V and 0 bases from J, leaving 21 bases between. Per germline, CDR1 LGHNA and CDR2 YSLEER.

The chain recombines TRBV7-2 with TRBJ1-2; 7 nucleotides line up with TRBD1. The J segment lost 4 bases and the V segment lost 1 base, leaving 3 bases of the junction unmatched. The CDR3 has 14 residues. The germline gives CDR1 SGHTA, CDR2 FQGNSA. The CDR3 loop reads CASSLGRDSYGYTF. In nucleotides, the CDR3 is TGTGCCAGCAGCTTAGGACGGGACAGCTATGGCTACACCTTC.

This chain connects TRBV19 to TRBJ2-1; TRBD2 might be the D (6 bases). The CDR3 has 14 amino acids. Per germline, CDR1 LNHDA and CDR2 SQIVND (reference sequence). V was pared by 1 base and J by 9 bases, with 13 bases between. The CDR3 protein is CASSIGLGVAEQFF. CDR3 coding DNA: TGTGCCAGTAGTATAGGACTAGGGGTGGCTGAGCAGTTCTTC.

The sample holds one count of this clone. The chain is built from TRBV7-2 and TRBJ2-3, with 11 bases matching TRBD2. There are 14 residues in the CDR3. Germline V CDR1 and CDR2: SGHTA, FQGNSA. V trimming: 4 bases; J trimming: 5 bases; junction bases outside the gene matches: 2. CDR3 in DNA: TGTGCCAGCAGCTCAGGACTAGCGGGAGATACGCAGTATTTT. This codes for CASSSGLAGDTQYF.

This clone was counted a single time. The J gene is TRBJ2-1, the V gene TRBV7-2; 9 bases are a match to TRBD2. Trimming took 1 base from V and 6 from J; bases not matched to a gene: 4. The CDR3 totals 15 residues. Germline CDR1 is SGHTA and CDR2 is FQGNSA. This CDR3 reads CASSLGAGGFNEQFF. CDR3 bases: TGTGCCAGCAGCTTAGGAGCGGGAGGTTTCAATGAGCAGTTCTTC. Variable domain in full (rest from reference TRBV7-2 and TRBJ2-1): GAGVSQSPSNKVTEKGKDVELRCDPISGHTALYWYRQSLGQGLEFLIYFQGNSAPDKSGLPSDRFSAERTGGSVSTLTIQRTQQEDSAVYLCASSLGAGGFNEQFFGPGTRLTVL.

The chain is built from TRBV7-2 and TRBJ2-7, with 8 bases aligning to TRBD1. The CDR3 is made up of 16 amino acids. V gave up 5 bases and J gave up 4 bases; unmatched junction bases: 13. Germline loops: CDR1 SGHTA, CDR2 FQGNSA. The CDR3 nucleotides are TGTGCCAGCAGCCCAGGCCTGGGGACAGGCGGTTACGAGCAGTACTTC. This gives the protein CASSPGLGTGGYEQYF.

This clone appeared a single time. J is TRBJ2-7 and V is TRBV5-5, with 10 bases matching TRBD1. Looked up from germline, CDR1 is SGHKS and CDR2 is YYEKEE (reference sequence). With V trimmed by 3 bases and J by 6 bases, 0 bases remained unmatched. The CDR3 covers 12 residues. The CDR3 reads CASSWTGGEQYF. The CDR3 nucleotides are TGTGCCAGCAGCTGGACAGGGGGCGAGCAGTACTTC.